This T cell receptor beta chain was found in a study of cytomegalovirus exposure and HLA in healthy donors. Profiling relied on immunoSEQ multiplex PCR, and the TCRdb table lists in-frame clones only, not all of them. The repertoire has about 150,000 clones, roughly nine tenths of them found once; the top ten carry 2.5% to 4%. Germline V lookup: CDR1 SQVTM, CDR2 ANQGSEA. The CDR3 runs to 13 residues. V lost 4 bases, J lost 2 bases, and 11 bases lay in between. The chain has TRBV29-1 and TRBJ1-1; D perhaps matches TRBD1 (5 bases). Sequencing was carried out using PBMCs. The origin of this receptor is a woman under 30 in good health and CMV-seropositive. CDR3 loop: CSVGGETNTEAFF. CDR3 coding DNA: TGCAGCGTTGGGGGGGAAACAAACACTGAAGCTTTCTTT. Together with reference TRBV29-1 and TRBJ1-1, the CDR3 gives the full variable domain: SAVISQKPSRDICQRGTSLTIQCQVDSQVTMMFWYRQQPGQSLTLIATANQGSEATYESGFVIDKFPISRPNLTFSTLTVSNMSPEDSSIYLCSVGGETNTEAFFGQGTRLTVV.